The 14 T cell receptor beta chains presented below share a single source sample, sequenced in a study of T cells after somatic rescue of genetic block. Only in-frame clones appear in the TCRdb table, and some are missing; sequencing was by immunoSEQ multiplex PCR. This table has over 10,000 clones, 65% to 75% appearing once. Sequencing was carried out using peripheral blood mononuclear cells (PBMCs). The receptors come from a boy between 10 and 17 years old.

CDR3 in DNA: TGTGCCTGGAGTGTATGGGACAGGGGGGTCAATGAGCAGTTCTTC. Encoded protein: CAWSVWDRGVNEQFF. The genes are TRBV30 and TRBJ2-1, with 11 bases matching TRBD1. The CDR3 covers 15 residues. Germline values: CDR1 GTSNPN, CDR2 SVGIG (reference sequence). The ends lost 0 bases at V and 6 bases at J; junction bases unmatched: 4.

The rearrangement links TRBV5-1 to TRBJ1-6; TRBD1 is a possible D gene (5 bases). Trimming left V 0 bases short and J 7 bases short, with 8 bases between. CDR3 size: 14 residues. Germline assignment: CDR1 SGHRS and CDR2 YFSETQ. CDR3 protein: CASSLGGRNSPLHF. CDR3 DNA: TGCGCCAGCAGCTTGGGGGGACGGAATTCACCCCTCCACTTT.

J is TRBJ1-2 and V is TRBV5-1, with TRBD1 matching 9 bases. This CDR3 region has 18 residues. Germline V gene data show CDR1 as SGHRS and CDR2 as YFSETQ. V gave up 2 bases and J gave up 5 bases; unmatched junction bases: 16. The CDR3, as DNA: TGCGCCAGCAGCTTTTCGCTCCATTCGGACAGGGGAGAATATGGCTACACCTTC. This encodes CASSFSLHSDRGEYGYTF.

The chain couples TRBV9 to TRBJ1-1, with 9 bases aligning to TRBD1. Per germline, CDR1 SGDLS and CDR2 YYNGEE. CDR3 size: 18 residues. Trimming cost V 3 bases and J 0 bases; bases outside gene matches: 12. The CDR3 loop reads CASSALTGGAYMNTEAFF. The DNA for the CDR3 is TGTGCCAGCAGCGCCCTTACAGGGGGCGCCTACATGAACACTGAAGCTTTCTTT.

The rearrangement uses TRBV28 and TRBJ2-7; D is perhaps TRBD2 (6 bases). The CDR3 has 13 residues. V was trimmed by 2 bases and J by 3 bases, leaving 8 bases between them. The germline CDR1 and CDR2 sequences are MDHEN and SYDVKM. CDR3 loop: CASSLGGSYEQYF. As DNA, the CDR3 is TGTGCCAGCAGTTTAGGGGGGAGCTACGAGCAGTACTTC.

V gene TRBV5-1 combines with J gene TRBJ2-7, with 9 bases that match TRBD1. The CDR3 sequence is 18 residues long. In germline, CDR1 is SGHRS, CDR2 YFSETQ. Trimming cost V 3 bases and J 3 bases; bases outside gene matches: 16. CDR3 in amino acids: CASSSFLNSQGANYEQYF. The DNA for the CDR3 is TGCGCCAGCAGCTCCTTTCTTAACTCACAGGGGGCGAACTACGAGCAGTACTTC.

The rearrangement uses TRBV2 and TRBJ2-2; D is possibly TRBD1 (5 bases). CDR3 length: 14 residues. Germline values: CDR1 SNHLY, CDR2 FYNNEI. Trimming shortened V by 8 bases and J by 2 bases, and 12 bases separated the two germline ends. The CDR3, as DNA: TGTGCCAGCGACCAGGGCCTAAACACCGGGGAGCTGTTTTTT. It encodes CASDQGLNTGELFF.

The CDR3 nucleotides are TGTGCCAGCAGCGCCCCCGGACTAGCGGACTACAATGAGCAGTTCTTC. It specifies CASSAPGLADYNEQFF. This chain joins TRBV9 and TRBJ2-1; 10 bases agree with TRBD2. V was pared by 3 bases and J by 3 bases, with 6 bases of the junction left unmatched. CDR1 and CDR2 from the germline V gene are SGDLS and YYNGEE. There are 16 residues in the CDR3.

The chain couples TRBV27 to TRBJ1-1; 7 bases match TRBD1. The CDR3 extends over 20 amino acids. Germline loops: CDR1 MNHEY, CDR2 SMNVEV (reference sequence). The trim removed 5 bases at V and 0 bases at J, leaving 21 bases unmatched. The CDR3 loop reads CASSPRQGAGGPFMNTEAFF. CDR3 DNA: TGTGCCAGCAGTCCCAGACAGGGCGCTGGGGGACCGTTTATGAACACTGAAGCTTTCTTT.

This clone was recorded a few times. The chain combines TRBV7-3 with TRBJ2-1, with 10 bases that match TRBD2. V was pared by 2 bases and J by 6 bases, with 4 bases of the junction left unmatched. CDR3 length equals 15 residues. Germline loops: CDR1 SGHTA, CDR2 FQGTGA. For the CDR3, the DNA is TGTGCCAGCAGCTTACGTCTAGCGGGAGTCAATGAGCAGTTCTTC. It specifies CASSLRLAGVNEQFF. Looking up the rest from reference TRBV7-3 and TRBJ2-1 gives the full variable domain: GAGVSQTPSNKVTEKGKYVELRCDPISGHTALYWYRQSLGQGPEFLIYFQGTGAADDSGLPNDRFFAVRPEGSVSTLKIQRTERGDSAVYLCASSLRLAGVNEQFFGPGTRLTVL.

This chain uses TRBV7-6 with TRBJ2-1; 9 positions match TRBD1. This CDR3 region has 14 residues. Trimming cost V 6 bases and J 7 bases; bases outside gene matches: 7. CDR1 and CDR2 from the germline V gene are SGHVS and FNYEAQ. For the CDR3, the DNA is TGTGCCAGCAGTCTCGGGACAGGGAGGAATGAGCAGTTCTTC. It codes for CASSLGTGRNEQFF. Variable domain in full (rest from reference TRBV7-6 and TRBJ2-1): GAGVSQSPRYKVTKRGQDVALRCDPISGHVSLYWYRQALGQGPEFLTYFNYEAQQDKSGLPNDRFSAERPEGSISTLTIQRTEQRDSAMYRCASSLGTGRNEQFFGPGTRLTVL.

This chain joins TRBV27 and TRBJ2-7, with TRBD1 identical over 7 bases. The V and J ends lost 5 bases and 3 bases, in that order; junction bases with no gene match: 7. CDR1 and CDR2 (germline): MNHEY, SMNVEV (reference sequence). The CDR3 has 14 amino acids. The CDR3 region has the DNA TGTGCCAGCAGTGTGACAGGGAATCTCTACGAGCAGTACTTC. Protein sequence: CASSVTGNLYEQYF.

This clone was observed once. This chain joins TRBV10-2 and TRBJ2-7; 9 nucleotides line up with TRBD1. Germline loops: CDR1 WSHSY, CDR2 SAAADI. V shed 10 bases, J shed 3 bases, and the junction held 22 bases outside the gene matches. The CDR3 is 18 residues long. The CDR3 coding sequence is TGCGCCACCATACCTCGGGGGACAGGGAGGGTGGGGGTCTACGAGCAGTACTTC. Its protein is CATIPRGTGRVGVYEQYF.

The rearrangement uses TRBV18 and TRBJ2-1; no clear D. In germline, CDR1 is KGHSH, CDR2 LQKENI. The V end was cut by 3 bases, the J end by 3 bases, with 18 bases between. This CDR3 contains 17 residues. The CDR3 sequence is CASSPTRGPGLYNEQFF. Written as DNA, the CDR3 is TGTGCCAGCTCACCCACCCGCGGTCCCGGGCTCTACAATGAGCAGTTCTTC.